The T cell receptor beta chain under discussion was sequenced for a study of identical twins' blood T cells (dated by TCRdb to 2012 to 2015). A note on the overall study: Around 48 million Illumina reads were obtained across some 12 libraries, of which six were alpha-chain libraries and six were beta-chain libraries. The study compared TCR alpha and beta chain repertoires of three pairs of monozygous twins using next-generation sequencing to assess genetic influence on repertoire formation.

This clonotype appeared a few times. The target of this receptor is not known. No much larger clonotype is one base removed from it; base qualities were not supplied. CDR1 LGHDT and CDR2 YNNKEL were looked up in the germline V gene (reference sequence). Reading from cysteine to phenylalanine, the CDR3 counts 14 amino acids. Here the CDR3 DNA is all that survives: 42 bases in frame from base 1. V is shortened by 4 bases, J by 7 bases, and the region joining them spans 16 bases. Receptors were amplified or captured by 5' RACE. TCRdb lists the instrument as Illumina Genome Analyzer IIx. RNA-based TCR cDNA libraries were prepared by a previously described protocol with several modifications. To prevent cross-contamination, sample-specific barcodes were added to both ends of each TCR cDNA library during cDNA synthesis and amplification. The study's own analysis went as follows. Each individual had between about 85,000 and nearly 500,000 identified clonotypes, and each library contained roughly 2.2 to 4 million CDR3-containing reads. After reads with improper barcode index combinations were thrown out, a cloneset for each library was built using the MiTCR software. While assembling CDR3 clonotypes, MiTCR filtered or rescued low-quality reads and corrected PCR and sequencing errors. Artificial out-of-frame clonotypes were mapped to in-frame sequences, with one indel allowed in the CDR3, and then removed. V and J gene usage similarity between donors was measured as Jensen-Shannon divergence divided by mean entropy. Through fastp at Q25 and MiXCR, TCRdb rebuilt clones from the public reads, retaining in-frame beta chains. Each CDR3 protein appears once, grouped with its most common genes and DNA. These V and J calls rely on TCRdb rather than the paper's analysis. The sample table shows roughly 340,000 distinct CDR3 sequences, and over 25% are seen once. The ten largest account for approximately 6.6% of the sample.

Points the paper makes about the study in general: Validation by independent studies was stated to be required for the proposed role of the TCRalpha J segment in MHC recognition during thymic selection. The number of shared CDR3 clonotypes between two donors was mainly determined by the product of their cloneset sizes, and twins did not clearly deviate from this trend. Twin pairs were reported to be markedly more alike in V gene usage than unrelated donors were, even when looking at non-selected out-of-frame TCRbeta clonotypes. Because the twins were reared together, environmental influences could not be ruled out as the explanation for twin similarity. Among the most abundant TCRbeta clonotypes, every donor shared more CDR3 sequences with her own twin than with unrelated donors.

Six healthy women forming three monozygous twin pairs were used as donors. All three twin pairs had been reared together, and it was thought likely that the same infectious agents and vaccines had been met by these twin pairs. TCR cDNA libraries were prepared from RNA that was isolated from peripheral blood mononuclear cells. The sequence derives from a woman aged 18 to 55 in good health. This sequence uses TRBV3-1 and TRBJ1-2; a weak D assignment points to TRBD1 (6 bases agree). Sequenced: PBMCs. The DNA is TGTGCCAGCAGCCCCTACTCAGGGGACGCTGGCTACACCTTC. It translates to CASSPYSGDAGYTF.